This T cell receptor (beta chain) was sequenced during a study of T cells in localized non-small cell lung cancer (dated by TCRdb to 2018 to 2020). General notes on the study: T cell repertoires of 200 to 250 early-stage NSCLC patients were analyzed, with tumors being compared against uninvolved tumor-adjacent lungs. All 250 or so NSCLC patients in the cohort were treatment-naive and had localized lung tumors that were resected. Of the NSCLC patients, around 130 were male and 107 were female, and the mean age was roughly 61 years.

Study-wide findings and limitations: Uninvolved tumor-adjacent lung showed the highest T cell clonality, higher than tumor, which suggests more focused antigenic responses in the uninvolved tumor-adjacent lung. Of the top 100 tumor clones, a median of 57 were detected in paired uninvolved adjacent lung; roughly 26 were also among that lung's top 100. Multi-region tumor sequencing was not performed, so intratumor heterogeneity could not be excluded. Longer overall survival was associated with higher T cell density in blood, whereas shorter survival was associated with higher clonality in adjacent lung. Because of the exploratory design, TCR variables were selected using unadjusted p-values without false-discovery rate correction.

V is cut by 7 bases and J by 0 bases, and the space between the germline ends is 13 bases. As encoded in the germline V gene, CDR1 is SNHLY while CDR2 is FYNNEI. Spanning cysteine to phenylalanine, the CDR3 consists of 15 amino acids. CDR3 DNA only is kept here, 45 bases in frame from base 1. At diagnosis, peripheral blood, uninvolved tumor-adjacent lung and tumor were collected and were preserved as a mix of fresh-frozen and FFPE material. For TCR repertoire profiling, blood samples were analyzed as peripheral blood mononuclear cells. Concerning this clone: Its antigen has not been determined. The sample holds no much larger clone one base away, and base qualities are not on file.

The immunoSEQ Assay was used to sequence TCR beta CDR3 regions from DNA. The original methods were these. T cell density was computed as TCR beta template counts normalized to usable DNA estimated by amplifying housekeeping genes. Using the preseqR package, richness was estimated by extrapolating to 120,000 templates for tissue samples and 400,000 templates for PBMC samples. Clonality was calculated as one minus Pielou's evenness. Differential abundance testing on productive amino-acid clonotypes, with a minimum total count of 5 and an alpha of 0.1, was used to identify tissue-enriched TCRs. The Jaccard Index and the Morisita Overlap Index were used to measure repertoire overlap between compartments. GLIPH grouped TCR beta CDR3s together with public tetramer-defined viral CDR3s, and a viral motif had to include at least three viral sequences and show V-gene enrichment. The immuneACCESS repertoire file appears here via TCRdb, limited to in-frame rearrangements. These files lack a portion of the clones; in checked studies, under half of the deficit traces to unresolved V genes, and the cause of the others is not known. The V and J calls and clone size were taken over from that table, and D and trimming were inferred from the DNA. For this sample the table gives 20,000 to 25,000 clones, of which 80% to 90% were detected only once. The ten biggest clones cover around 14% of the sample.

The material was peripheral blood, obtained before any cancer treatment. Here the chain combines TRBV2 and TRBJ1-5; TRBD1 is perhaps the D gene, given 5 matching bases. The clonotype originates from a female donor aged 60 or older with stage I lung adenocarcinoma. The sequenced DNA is TGTGCCAGCAAGAGGGAAGGGGATAGCAATCAGCCCCAGCATTTT. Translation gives CASKREGDSNQPQHF.